Listed below are T cell receptor beta chains from one sample, sequenced in a study of STAT5B mutations in CD4+ large granular lymphocyte leukemia. The table came from immunoSEQ multiplex PCR; TCRdb's copy has only in-frame clones and leaves some out. The sample contains 25,000 to 35,000 clones, roughly nine tenths of which appear only once. What was sequenced was CD4+ T cells from blood buffy coats. These TCRs come from a human donor in good health. Each CDR3 is given with its conserved first and last residue. D genes are given only for firm matches. Size tells how often a clone was seen (once, few, many) or the class of an expanded clone, and some rows leave it out.

clone_size	j_call	v_call	d_call	cdr3_nt	cdr3_aa
NA	TRBJ2-7	TRBV29-1	TRBD1	TGCAGCGTTATGGACAGGGTAGGGTCCGAGCAGTACTTC	CSVMDRVGSEQYF
NA	TRBJ2-5	TRBV7-3	NA	TGTGCCAGCAGCTTAATGCCGGGTAGTGTCGGGTACTTC	CASSLMPGSVGYF
NA	TRBJ1-5	TRBV28	TRBD1	TGTGCCAGCAGCACGACAGGGGGCGGCAATCAGCCCCAGCATTTT	CASSTTGGGNQPQHF
NA	TRBJ1-2	TRBV28	NA	TGTGCCAGCAGGGTAGACTGGACAGACTATGGCTACACCTTC	CASRVDWTDYGYTF
NA	TRBJ2-3	TRBV29-1	NA	TGCAGCGTTGCGGGCAGGGTTGGCACAGATACGCAGTATTTT	CSVAGRVGTDTQYF
NA	TRBJ1-1	TRBV27	TRBD1	TGTGCCAGCACAAGGGACAGTGAAGCTTTCTTT	CASTRDSEAFF
NA	TRBJ2-7	TRBV6-5	NA	TGTGCCAGCAGTAGTCTGCACGAGCAGTACTTC	CASSSLHEQYF
NA	TRBJ1-5	TRBV6-1	NA	TGTGCCAGCAGTGACCAGTATCAGCCCCAGCATTTT	CASSDQYQPQHF
NA	TRBJ2-1	TRBV11-2	TRBD2	TGTGCCAGCAGCGCCCTTAGCGGGAGTATCGACAATGAGCAGTTCTTC	CASSALSGSIDNEQFF
NA	TRBJ2-7	TRBV13	NA	TGTGCCAGCAGCTTAGGTGGCGGCTTCTCCTACGAGCAGTACTTC	CASSLGGGFSYEQYF
NA	TRBJ2-7	TRBV7-8	TRBD2	TGTGCCAGCAGCTTAGACCCGGCGGGAGGTCCGTACTTC	CASSLDPAGGPYF
once	TRBJ1-3	TRBV28	NA	TGTGCCAGCAGTTTAGGGGGGGACCTAAACACCATATATTTT	CASSLGGDLNTIYF
NA	TRBJ1-2	TRBV29-1	NA	TGCAGCGTTTCGGGGAGTAGTGGCTACACCTTC	CSVSGSSGYTF
NA	TRBJ2-1	TRBV10-3	NA	TGTGCCATCAGTGCCCTTGAGGATGAGCAGTTCTTC	CAISALEDEQFF
NA	TRBJ1-3	TRBV18	NA	TGTGCCAGCTCATCGGACAATGGGGGAAACACCATATATTTT	CASSSDNGGNTIYF
NA	TRBJ2-7	TRBV7-2	TRBD2	TGTGCCAGCAGCTTAGTCGGGACTAGCGGCTCCTACGAGCAGTACTTC	CASSLVGTSGSYEQYF
NA	TRBJ2-7	TRBV5-1	NA	TGCGCCAGCAGCTTGGGGCTGGGGAACGAGCAGTACTTC	CASSLGLGNEQYF
NA	TRBJ2-3	TRBV19	NA	TGTGCCAGTAGAGTGGGACTGCACACAGATACGCAGTATTTT	CASRVGLHTDTQYF
NA	TRBJ1-2	TRBV11-3	NA	TGTGCCAGCAGCTCGCCGGGACTCGGGATGCATGGCTACACCTTC	CASSSPGLGMHGYTF
NA	TRBJ1-1	TRBV21-1	NA	TGTGCCAGCAGCATGGGGAACACTGAAGCTTTCTTT	CASSMGNTEAFF
NA	TRBJ2-7	TRBV6-1	NA	TGTGCCAGCAGTGACAGGCCCCAGCCCTATTACGAGCAGTACTTC	CASSDRPQPYYEQYF
NA	TRBJ1-1	TRBV6-1	TRBD1	TGTGCCAGCAGTGAAGTACAGGGGGTTGTGACTGAAGCTTTCTTT	CASSEVQGVVTEAFF
few	TRBJ2-3	TRBV10-3	NA	TGTGCCACCGCCCCGGGAGGAGGGGGTTATACGCAGTATTTT	CATAPGGGGYTQYF
NA	TRBJ2-7	TRBV10-1	TRBD1	TGCGCCAGCAAGGGTAAGGAGGGCCGGACAGGGGGCACCTACGAGCAGTACTTC	CASKGKEGRTGGTYEQYF
NA	TRBJ1-4	TRBV6-6	NA	TGTGCCAGCAGCCGAGGGGCAACTAATGAAAAACTGTTTTTT	CASSRGATNEKLFF
NA	TRBJ2-7	TRBV5-4	TRBD1	TGTGCCAGCAGCCCCTCGACAGGGACCAACTACGAGCAGTACTTC	CASSPSTGTNYEQYF
once	TRBJ2-1	TRBV5-4	NA	TGTGCCAGCAGCTGGGGGCTTGGTTCCTACAATGAGCAGTTCTTC	CASSWGLGSYNEQFF
NA	TRBJ1-3	TRBV19	NA	TGTGCCAGTAGTATGAACGGTGGAAACACCATATATTTT	CASSMNGGNTIYF
few	TRBJ1-5	TRBV28	NA	TGTGCCAGCGGACGACAGGATCCTCATCAGCCCCAGCATTTT	CASGRQDPHQPQHF
NA	TRBJ2-2	TRBV19	NA	TGTGCCAGTAGTCAGTGGGGAAACACCGGGGAGCTGTTTTTT	CASSQWGNTGELFF
NA	TRBJ2-7	TRBV10-2	NA	TGCGCCAGCAGGGGACCCTTTGAATACGAGCAGTACTTC	CASRGPFEYEQYF
NA	TRBJ1-2	TRBV7-9	NA	TGTGCCAGCAGCTTATCGGGTGGGCTTGGTGATTTTGGCTACACCTTC	CASSLSGGLGDFGYTF
NA	TRBJ1-3	TRBV6-5	NA	TGTGCCAGCAGTTACGGCAGCATTTCTGGAAACACCATATATTTT	CASSYGSISGNTIYF
NA	TRBJ1-4	TRBV9	NA	TGTGCCAGCAGCGTGAGAGGGGAGAATGAAAAACTGTTTTTT	CASSVRGENEKLFF
NA	TRBJ1-4	TRBV7-6	NA	TGTGCCAGCAGCTTAGGTATTCGACAGTCAACTAATGAAAAACTGTTTTTT	CASSLGIRQSTNEKLFF
NA	TRBJ1-2	TRBV5-5	NA	TGTGCCAGCAGCTTGAAGGGGCATGGCTACACCTTC	CASSLKGHGYTF
NA	TRBJ2-2	TRBV10-1	TRBD2	TGCGCCAGCAGTGAGTCGGCTAGCGGGCGCACCGGGGAGCTGTTTTTT	CASSESASGRTGELFF
once	TRBJ1-2	TRBV28	NA	TGTGCCAGCAGTTTACCTACTGAACTCGCCTATGGCTACACCTTC	CASSLPTELAYGYTF
few	TRBJ1-1	TRBV14	TRBD1	TGTGCCAGCAGTCTACCGGGACAGTGGTCCGTTGAAGCTTTCTTT	CASSLPGQWSVEAFF
NA	TRBJ1-2	TRBV6-1	TRBD1	TGTGCCAGCAGTGACACAGGGGTATATGGCTACACCTTC	CASSDTGVYGYTF
few	TRBJ1-5	TRBV5-1	NA	TGCGCCAGCAGCTTGGAGGCAGGGGGCAATCAGCCCCAGCATTTT	CASSLEAGGNQPQHF
NA	TRBJ2-7	TRBV9	NA	TGTGCCAGCAGCGTAGAAGAGCGTTCCTACGAGCAGTACTTC	CASSVEERSYEQYF
NA	TRBJ2-3	TRBV7-2	TRBD2	TGTTCCAGCAGCTTTGGACTAGCGGGAGTTGGTGCAGATACGCAGTATTTT	CSSSFGLAGVGADTQYF
once	TRBJ1-4	TRBV5-6	TRBD1	TGTGCCAGCAGCGGCCTCATGGACAGGGGTGAAAAACTGTTTTTT	CASSGLMDRGEKLFF
NA	TRBJ2-3	TRBV9	TRBD2	TGTGCCAGCCAGCGGGAGGTGAGGGATACGCAGTATTTT	CASQREVRDTQYF
NA	TRBJ2-7	TRBV5-1	TRBD2	TGCGCCAGCAGCCGAGGGACTAGCGGGAGATACGAGCAGTACTTC	CASSRGTSGRYEQYF
NA	TRBJ1-6	TRBV6-6	NA	TGTGCCAGCAGTTACGGGCCAGGGAGGAATTCACCCCTCCACTTT	CASSYGPGRNSPLHF
NA	TRBJ1-1	TRBV29-1	TRBD1	TGCAGCGTCACCGGGACAGGGGGCGCCGGGGCTTTCTTT	CSVTGTGGAGAFF
NA	TRBJ1-2	TRBV7-9	TRBD1	TGTGCCAGCAGCCGCAGGGACAGAGATAACTATGGCTACACCTTC	CASSRRDRDNYGYTF
NA	TRBJ2-5	TRBV27	NA	TGTGCCAGCAGTTTAGTTGAGACCCAGTACTTC	CASSLVETQYF
NA	TRBJ2-5	TRBV7-9	TRBD2	TGTGCCAGCAGCTTAGAGGTTAGCGGGAGGGCGCAGCAAGAGACCCAGTACTTC	CASSLEVSGRAQQETQYF
once	TRBJ2-7	TRBV28	TRBD2	TGTGCCAGCAGTCCCTGGACTAGTTTAAACGAGCAGTACTTC	CASSPWTSLNEQYF
NA	TRBJ2-5	TRBV6-5	TRBD1	TGTGCCAGCAGGACAGGGTGGTCAGAGACCCAGTACTTC	CASRTGWSETQYF
NA	TRBJ1-4	TRBV4-1	NA	TGCGCCAGCAGCCAAGAGGGCCGGATTGCAACTAATGAAAAACTGTTTTTT	CASSQEGRIATNEKLFF
NA	TRBJ2-5	TRBV27	NA	TGTGCCAGCAGTTTTAGGCCTCCACAGGGTAGGGGGCAAGAGACCCAGTACTTC	CASSFRPPQGRGQETQYF
NA	TRBJ2-3	TRBV27	NA	TGTGCCAGCAGGCCTGCTAGCACAGATACGCAGTATTTT	CASRPASTDTQYF
NA	TRBJ1-3	TRBV6-5	NA	TGTGCCAGCCGCACCTATGCTGGAAACACCATATATTTT	CASRTYAGNTIYF
NA	TRBJ1-5	TRBV6-6	TRBD1	TGTGCCAGCAGTCAACAGGGGGGGAGCAATCAGCCCCAGCATTTT	CASSQQGGSNQPQHF
NA	TRBJ1-6	TRBV13	TRBD1	TGTGCCAGCAGCCACCGACAGGGAGGGTCCTATAATTCACCCCTCCACTTT	CASSHRQGGSYNSPLHF